This T cell receptor beta chain was observed in a study of T cell responses to AZD1222 COVID-19 vaccine. V lost 2 bases, J lost 6 bases, and 11 bases lay in between. Looked up from germline, CDR1 is MNHEY and CDR2 is SVGAGI. The length of the CDR3 is 13 residues. Sequenced by immunoSEQ multiplex PCR; TCRdb stores in-frame clones only, minus some. Among more than 70,000 clones, about 85% were seen once, and the ten largest hold roughly an eighth. This TCR was recovered from an adult in good health. The starting material was peripheral blood, obtained on day 0 of AZD1222 vaccination. The rearrangement uses TRBV6-5 and TRBJ2-7; D is possibly TRBD1 or TRBD2 (5 bases each). The CDR3 region is CASSYGGGGEQYF. CDR3 nucleotides: TGTGCCAGCAGTTACGGTGGGGGTGGCGAGCAGTACTTC.